This entry lists 12 T cell receptor beta chains sequenced from one sample in a study of tumor-infiltrating lymphocytes in primary liver carcinoma. Starting from around 500 ng of total RNA, TCR beta cDNA was produced with a primer in the constant region. The TCR beta library was amplified through three nested multiplex PCR rounds in a modified ARM-PCR procedure. Researchers ran the first two PCR rounds for roughly 11 cycles each with TRBV1-TRBV30 forward primers and a C-beta reverse primer. One entry per CDR3 protein results from TCRdb running MiXCR on the multiplex PCR reads. The table records fewer than 350,000 distinct CDR3 sequences, 65% of them present only once. They got blood RNA out of unsorted whole blood and also pulled out germline DNA. Sequencing was done on a sample of peripheral blood. These receptors were collected from a man aged 35 to 55 with primary liver carcinoma and hepatitis B virus infection.

This clonotype was detected only a few times. The gene calls are TRBV13 and TRBJ2-5, with a weak D call TRBD2 (6 bases). This CDR3 region has 14 residues. V lost 5 bases, J lost 3 bases, and 13 bases lay in between. CDR1 PRHDT and CDR2 FYEKMQ come from the germline V gene (reference sequence). CDR3 nucleotide sequence: TGTGCCAGCAGCCCTAGTGGCGGGGAAGAGACCCAGTACTTC. The encoded protein is CASSPSGGEETQYF.

The gene calls are TRBV29-1 and TRBJ1-4, with D perhaps TRBD1 (6 bases). CDR1 is SQVTM, CDR2 ANQGSEA, per germline. The CDR3 covers 14 residues. V was shortened by 7 bases and J by 10 bases, with 22 bases between the two germline ends. The CDR3 sequence: CSAKIGGLGGKLFF. The CDR3 region has the DNA TGCAGCGCCAAGATAGGGGGGCTCGGCGGAAAACTGTTTTTT.

In the case of this clonotype: The conserved phenylalanine or tryptophan is not found at the CDR3 terminus, so this likely reflects a read error. The chain employs TRBV6-5 and TRBJ2-3; D perhaps matches TRBD2 (6 bases). Trimming removed 8 bases from V and 4 bases from J, with 22 bases in between. The germline V gene encodes CDR1 MNHEY and CDR2 SVGAGI. This CDR3 is built from 16 residues. CDR3 sequence (DNA): TGTGCCAGCGCCTACCCCGGCGGGACGGGCGCAGATACGCAGTATATT. Translating it yields CASAYPGGTGADTQYI.

Remarks on this clonotype: A much larger clone lies one base from this, so it may be a read error. The chain joins TRBV11-2 to TRBJ1-1; D is uncertain. Germline assignment: CDR1 SGHAT and CDR2 FQNNGV. The CDR3 covers 12 residues. The V gene lost 0 bases and the J gene lost 5 bases, with 4 bases spanning the gap. In nucleotides, the CDR3 is TGTGCCAGCAGCTTAGACATAACTGAAGCTTTCTTT. Amino acids: CASSLDITEAFF.

This clonotype was picked up a small number of times. One end of the junction fails to match germline, which may point to a read error. V and J are TRBV7-8 and TRBJ1-6, with D possibly being TRBD1 (6 bases). The CDR3 spans 16 residues. Germline assignment: CDR1 SGHVS and CDR2 FQNEAQ. CDR3 sequence reads: CVSSQSIQGLYSPLHF. The CDR3 DNA follows: TGTGTCAGCAGCCAATCCATTCAGGGGCTGTATTCACCCCTCCACTTT.

A remark on this clonotype: The junction shows a germline mismatch at one end, possibly a read error. This chain uses TRBV4-3 with TRBJ2-7, with a possible D match to TRBD1 (5 bases). CDR3 length equals 14 residues. CDR1 is LGHNA and CDR2 is YSLEER in the germline V gene. The chain's CDR3 is CSSSPRAGLGEQYF. The CDR3 DNA is TGCTCCAGCAGCCCCCGGGCAGGGCTAGGCGAGCAGTACTTC.

V gene TRBV29-1 combines with J gene TRBJ2-7; TRBD2 matches at 14 bases. The CDR3 is 17 residues long. Looked up from germline, CDR1 is SQVTM and CDR2 is ANQGSEA. V was clipped by 7 bases and J by 2 bases; unmatched bases: 13. CDR3 coding DNA: TGCAGCGACGAACTCACGGGACTAGCGGGAGTTCCCTACGAGCAGTACGTC. This codes for CSDELTGLAGVPYEQYV.

A note on this clonotype: Mismatch with germline at one junction end may stem from a read error. This chain links TRBV6-2 or TRBV6-3 with TRBJ1-5, with D unclear. Germline V gene sequence: CDR1 MNHEY, CDR2 SVGEGT. CDR3 length equals 12 residues. Here the CDR3 reads CASRLGSMPRHF. Here the CDR3 DNA reads TGTGCCAGCAGGCTTGGGTCGATGCCCCGGCATTTT.

As regards this clonotype: The conserved phenylalanine or tryptophan normally closing the CDR3 is absent here, so this likely arose from a read error. Because the CDR3's place on the DNA is in doubt, the DNA is left out and the CDR3 is given as listed by TCRdb. CDR3 loop: CVSSYSLREHFS. The chain links TRBV6-2 or TRBV6-3 to TRBJ2-1. The CDR3 length equals 12 residues, ends included. CDR1 and CDR2 from the germline V gene are MNHEY and SVGEGT.

This clonotype was recorded only once. The genes are TRBV20-1 and TRBJ2-5; 8 nucleotides match TRBD1. Trimming at V came to 0 bases and at J to 5 bases, leaving 5 bases not matched to a gene. The CDR3 sequence is 14 residues long. Looked up from germline, CDR1 is DFQATT and CDR2 is SNEGSKA (reference sequence). The CDR3 spells CSAREWTGLETQYF. The CDR3 DNA sequence: TGCAGTGCTAGAGAATGGACAGGGTTGGAGACCCAGTACTTC.

In the case of this clonotype: One junction end disagrees with the germline gene, perhaps due to a read error. V gene TRBV7-8 combines with J gene TRBJ2-5, with a weak D call TRBD1 (6 bases). Looked up from germline, CDR1 is SGHVS and CDR2 is FQNEAQ. The CDR3 has 13 amino acids. The CDR3 loop reads CPSSPGVGETHYF. CDR3 DNA sequence: TGTCCCAGCAGCCCAGGGGTAGGGGAGACCCACTACTTC.

To note about this clonotype: Its ends do not fully match the called genes, so a read error is possible. The chain is built from TRBV10-1 and TRBJ2-3; 9 positions match TRBD2. Germline values: CDR1 WNHNN, CDR2 SYGVQD (reference sequence). The CDR3 contains 15 residues. The chain's CDR3 is CSSRASGANTDTQYF. The DNA of the CDR3 is TGCTCCAGCAGAGCTAGCGGGGCGAACACAGATACGCAGTATTTT.